The entry that follows covers one TCR beta chain sequence. Authors' data handling: Cell counts per sample came from amplifying reference gene primers. The protocol was immunoSEQ multiplex PCR, while the TCRdb copy is restricted to in-frame clones and leaves out a portion. That table furnishes V, J and clone size, whereas the DNA furnished D and trimming. The sample carries about 140,000 clones, about 76% recorded once. The source of the sample is a study of blood T cell repertoires in COVID-19. The wider study: Samples representing acute and convalescent COVID-19 were sourced from the United States, Italy and Spain. Sample material is recorded as cDNA or gDNA derived from T cells, B-cell-depleted T cells, or PBMCs.

The CDR3 is 13 residues long. J was trimmed by 7 bases and V by 5 bases; bases with no gene match: 5. The V gene's germline CDR1 is MNHEY and CDR2 SVGAGI. The receptor comes from a human donor in a cohort sampled during active COVID-19. The rearrangement links TRBV6-5 to TRBJ2-4, with 7 bases identical to TRBD1. The sequenced material came from peripheral blood. The CDR3 coding sequence is TGTGCCAGCAGTAGACAGGGCTGGAACATTCAGTACTTC. Amino acid sequence: CASSRQGWNIQYF.